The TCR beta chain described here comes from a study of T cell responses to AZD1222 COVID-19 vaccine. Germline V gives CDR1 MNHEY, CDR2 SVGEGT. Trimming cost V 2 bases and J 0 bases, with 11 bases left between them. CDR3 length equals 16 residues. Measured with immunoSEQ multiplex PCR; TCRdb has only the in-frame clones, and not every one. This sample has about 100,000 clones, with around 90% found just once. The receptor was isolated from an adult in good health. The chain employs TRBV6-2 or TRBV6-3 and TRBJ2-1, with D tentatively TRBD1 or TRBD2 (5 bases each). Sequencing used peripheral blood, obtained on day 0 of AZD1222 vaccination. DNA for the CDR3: TGTGCCAGCAGTTACGAGGCAGGGAGCTCCTACAATGAGCAGTTCTTC. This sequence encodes CASSYEAGSSYNEQFF.